The sequence of this TCR beta chain was determined in a study of control samples from healthy donors and cancer patients (dated by TCRdb to the early 2020s). A note on this clone: Which antigen it targets is not known. Base qualities are not provided; no much larger clone lies one nucleotide away.

CDR1 and CDR2 were assigned from the germline V gene as SGDLS and YYNGEE. The CDR3, from cysteine to phenylalanine, totals 16 residues. The only DNA kept is the CDR3, 48 bases in frame from the first base. Germline trimming amounts to 4 bases on V and 0 bases on J, with 5 as the count of junction bases outside the gene matches. Receptor libraries were prepared by the immunoSEQ multiplex PCR assay. The source is immuneACCESS, and TCRdb retained only in-frame sequences with V and J called. Part of the clones is not carried over; for the studies checked, unresolved V genes explain less than half of this, and the remainder is unexplained. The sample table shows some 150,000 clones, and roughly 92% are seen once. Of the sample, under 2.5% falls within the top ten clones.

The V and J genes are TRBV9 and TRBJ2-1, with 9 bases in between that match TRBD2. Input material: blood. This clonotype was obtained from a man aged 50 to 60 in good health. The CDR3 reads as follows: CASSWGAGGSYNEQFF. Read as DNA, the sequence is TGTGCCAGCAGCTGGGGAGCGGGAGGCTCCTACAATGAGCAGTTCTTC. This CDR3, with the reference TRBV9 and TRBJ2-1 proteins standing in past its ends, gives the full variable domain DSGVTQTPKHLITATGQRVTLRCSPRSGDLSVYWYQQSLDQGLQFLIQYYNGEERAKGNILERFSAQQFPDLHSELNLSSLELGDSALYFCASSWGAGGSYNEQFFGPGTRLTVL.